This is a list of T cell receptor beta chains from one sample in a study of lymphopenia after photon versus proton radiotherapy. Repertoires were generated with immunoSEQ multiplex PCR, while TCRdb's copy carries only in-frame clones and drops some. This sample has some 20,000 clones, with approximately 85% found just once. The sequencing here drew on peripheral blood, taken from a patient treated with photon-based radiotherapy. The receptors originated from a woman aged 50 to 60 with pancreatic cancer. Each CDR3 is given with its conserved first and last residue. Each record gives: D gene, V gene, J gene, CDR3 protein. The D gene is left open where the match is weak.

D gene: .
V gene: TRBV30
J gene: TRBJ2-1
CDR3 protein: CARSRTGNEQFF

D gene: TRBD2
V gene: TRBV5-1
J gene: TRBJ2-1
CDR3 protein: CASSLWAGGPGEQFF

D gene: .
V gene: TRBV19
J gene: TRBJ1-3
CDR3 protein: CASGDGSGNTIYF

D gene: TRBD2
V gene: TRBV6-1
J gene: TRBJ2-3
CDR3 protein: CASSVYSGTGTDTQYF

D gene: .
V gene: TRBV5-1
J gene: TRBJ1-1
CDR3 protein: CASSLARGNTEAFF

D gene: TRBD1
V gene: TRBV9
J gene: TRBJ2-7
CDR3 protein: CASSVGLRDRGFHEQYF

D gene: .
V gene: TRBV7-9
J gene: TRBJ1-1
CDR3 protein: CASSPKGPALAFF

D gene: .
V gene: TRBV6-5
J gene: TRBJ1-2
CDR3 protein: CASSYSRGSLNYGYTF

D gene: .
V gene: TRBV4-3
J gene: TRBJ1-6
CDR3 protein: CASSQDRGVSPLHF

D gene: .
V gene: TRBV28
J gene: TRBJ1-1
CDR3 protein: CASSYLRTVNTEAFF

D gene: .
V gene: TRBV18
J gene: TRBJ2-1
CDR3 protein: CASSQDGNEQFF

D gene: .
V gene: TRBV28
J gene: TRBJ2-7
CDR3 protein: CASSSTGRSYEQYF

D gene: .
V gene: TRBV6-1
J gene: TRBJ2-1
CDR3 protein: CASSEPPVDRYYNEQFF

D gene: TRBD2
V gene: TRBV9
J gene: TRBJ2-7
CDR3 protein: CASSVRTSGSGGLLSSYEQYF

D gene: .
V gene: TRBV9
J gene: TRBJ1-5
CDR3 protein: CASSGGAGAQPQHF

D gene: TRBD1
V gene: TRBV7-2
J gene: TRBJ1-1
CDR3 protein: CASSVTQGADTEAFF